This section outlines one T cell receptor beta chain sequence together with its context. The repertoire was sequenced with immunoSEQ multiplex PCR; TCRdb's copy has only in-frame clones and lacks some. Found here are under 50,000 clones, 77% of them singletons; the top ten hold roughly 3%. A few pembrolizumab responders had their TCRs sequenced. This entry comes from a study of PD-1 blockade in mismatch repair-deficient tumors. Per germline, CDR1 SGHTA and CDR2 FQGNSA. Trimming pared 4 bases from V and 4 bases from J, leaving 8 bases between. CDR3 length: 13 amino acids. V and J are TRBV7-2 and TRBJ2-1; D gene ambiguous. The origin of this receptor is an adult with mismatch repair-deficient cancer. The sequencing used PBMCs, collected before pembrolizumab treatment. CDR3 amino acids: CASSYTAYNEQFF. DNA of the CDR3: TGTGCCAGCAGCTACACAGCATACAATGAGCAGTTCTTC.